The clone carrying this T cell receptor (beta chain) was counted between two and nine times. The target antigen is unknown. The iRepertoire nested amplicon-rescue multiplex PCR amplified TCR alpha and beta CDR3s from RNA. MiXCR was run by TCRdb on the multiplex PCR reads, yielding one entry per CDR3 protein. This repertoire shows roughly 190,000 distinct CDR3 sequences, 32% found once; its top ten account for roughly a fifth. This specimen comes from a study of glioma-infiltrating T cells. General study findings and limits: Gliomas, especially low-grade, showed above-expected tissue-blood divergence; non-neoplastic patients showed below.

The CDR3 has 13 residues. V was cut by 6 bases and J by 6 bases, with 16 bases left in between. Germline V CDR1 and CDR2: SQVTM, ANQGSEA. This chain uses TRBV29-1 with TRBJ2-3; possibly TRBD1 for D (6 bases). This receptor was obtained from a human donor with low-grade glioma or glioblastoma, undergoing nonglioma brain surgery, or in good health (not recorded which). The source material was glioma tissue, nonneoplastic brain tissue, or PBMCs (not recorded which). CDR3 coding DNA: TGCAGCGTGGGTCCTACAGGGCCGGATACGCAGTATTTT. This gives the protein CSVGPTGPDTQYF.